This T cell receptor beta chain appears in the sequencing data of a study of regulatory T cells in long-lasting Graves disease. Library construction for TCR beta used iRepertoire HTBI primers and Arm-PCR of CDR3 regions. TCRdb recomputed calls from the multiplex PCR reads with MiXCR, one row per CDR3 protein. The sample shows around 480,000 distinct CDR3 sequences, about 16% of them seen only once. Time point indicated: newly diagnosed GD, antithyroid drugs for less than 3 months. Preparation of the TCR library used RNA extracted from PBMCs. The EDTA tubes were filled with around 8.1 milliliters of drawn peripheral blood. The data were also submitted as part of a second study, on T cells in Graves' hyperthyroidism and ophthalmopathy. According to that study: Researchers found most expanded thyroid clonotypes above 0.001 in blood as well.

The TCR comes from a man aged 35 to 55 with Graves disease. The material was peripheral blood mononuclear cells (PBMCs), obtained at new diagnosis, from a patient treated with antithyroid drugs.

The CDR3 loop is CASNSNTEAFF. CDR3 sequence (DNA): TGTGCCAGCAACAGCAACACTGAAGCTTTCTTT. J is TRBJ1-1 and V is TRBV12-3 or TRBV12-4; D is unresolved. The CDR3 sequence is 11 residues long. Trimming left V 7 bases short and J 2 bases short, with 5 bases between.